This T cell receptor (beta chain) was recovered during a study of tumor and adjacent non-tumor tissue in lung cancer. Remarks on this clonotype: The junction departs from germline at one end; a sequencing error may be responsible.

The CDR3 spans 16 residues. Three rounds of nested PCR, following a modified ARM-PCR protocol, produced the TCRbeta library. Each CDR3 protein is one row after TCRdb ran MiXCR on the multiplex PCR reads. This sample has 60,000 to 85,000 distinct CDR3 sequences, with roughly 80% found just once. No cell sorting was done before RNA was extracted from the tissue. The TCR comes from a woman aged 45-65 years with non-small cell lung cancer. Sequencing was done on a sample of lung tumor tissue. This rearrangement joins TRBV12-3 or TRBV12-4 to TRBJ2-3; D possibly corresponds to TRBD2 (6 bases). The CDR3 loop is CVSSLDISGSTDTQYF. The CDR3 region has the DNA TGTGTCAGCAGTTTAGATATTAGCGGATCCACAGATACGCAATATTTT.